A selection of T cell receptor beta chains follows, all from one sample in a study of cytomegalovirus exposure and HLA in healthy donors. Sequencing used immunoSEQ multiplex PCR; TCRdb keeps in-frame clones, though not all of them. The data show about 120,000 clones, about 9.4% seen once. The sample was PBMCs. Source of these receptors: a woman aged 40-49 years in good health and CMV-seropositive. Both conserved end residues are part of each CDR3. The D gene is left open where the match is weak. Part of the rows lack a size; the others show once, few, many or a class for expanded clones.

size	length	D	J	V	DNA	CDR3
many	15	TRBD2	TRBJ2-3	TRBV6-4	TGTGCCAGCAGTGACACTAGCGGGGGGGCAGATACGCAGTATTTT	CASSDTSGGADTQYF
few	13	-	TRBJ1-1	TRBV6-4	TGTGCCAGCAGTGTCACACTGAACACTGAAGCTTTCTTT	CASSVTLNTEAFF
few	17	TRBD1	TRBJ2-4	TRBV10-3	TGTGCCATCAGTGAAAGAGGGGCGGACAGGGGGGGAAACATTCAGTACTTC	CAISERGADRGGNIQYF
-	14	TRBD1	TRBJ2-7	TRBV7-9	TGTGCCAGCAGCGATGGGACAGGGGGCAACGAGCAGTACTTC	CASSDGTGGNEQYF
-	14	-	TRBJ2-7	TRBV5-1	TGCGCCAGCAGCTTGGCCCAAACAGGGCTCGAGCAGTACTTC	CASSLAQTGLEQYF
few	17	-	TRBJ1-1	TRBV7-6	TGTGCCAGCACCCGGGGGGCGGGGGGTGCCGGGAACACTGAAGCTTTCTTT	CASTRGAGGAGNTEAFF
few	13	-	TRBJ2-5	TRBV6-1	TGTGCCAGCAGGGGTACAGGGTATAGGACCCAGTACTTC	CASRGTGYRTQYF
-	15	-	TRBJ2-5	TRBV18	TGTGCCAGCTCACGGACAGGAGGGGAACAAGAGACCCAGTACTTC	CASSRTGGEQETQYF
-	14	TRBD1	TRBJ1-6	TRBV11-2	TGTGCCAGCAGTCCCACAGGGGGACGTTCACCCCTCCACTTT	CASSPTGGRSPLHF
few	13	-	TRBJ1-1	TRBV10-3	TGTGCCATCAGTGAGACAGCGAACACTGAAGCTTTCTTT	CAISETANTEAFF
few	15	-	TRBJ2-6	TRBV19	TGTGCCAGTAGTATAGGGGGCTCGGGGGCCAACGTCCTGACTTTC	CASSIGGSGANVLTF
-	15	-	TRBJ2-3	TRBV6-1	TGTGCCAGCAGTAGCGGTCCTTCCAAGACAGATACGCAGTATTTT	CASSSGPSKTDTQYF
-	14	TRBD1	TRBJ1-2	TRBV7-9	TGTGCCAGCAGCACGGCCGGGACAGTTGATGGCTACACCTTC	CASSTAGTVDGYTF
-	15	-	TRBJ2-5	TRBV7-7	TGTGCCAGCAGCTTAGTGGCAGGCCCCCAAGAGACCCAGTACTTC	CASSLVAGPQETQYF
-	15	-	TRBJ2-7	TRBV18	TGTGCCAGCTCACCTAATAGCCAGGGAGGAGACGAGCAGTACTTC	CASSPNSQGGDEQYF
-	18	TRBD2	TRBJ2-7	TRBV11-2	TGTGCCAGCAGCCGACTAGCGGGGGGGCCAGGCAGCTCCTACGAGCAGTACTTC	CASSRLAGGPGSSYEQYF
-	14	-	TRBJ1-5	TRBV27	TGTGCCAGCAGTTTAGCGGGGGGGGTTCAGCCCCAGCATTTT	CASSLAGGVQPQHF
few	13	TRBD1	TRBJ2-7	TRBV5-1	TGCGCCAGCAGATTATCAGGGGGCTACGAGCAGTACTTC	CASRLSGGYEQYF
-	13	-	TRBJ2-1	TRBV5-1	TGCGCCAGCAGCTTCGGGGATGGGAATGAGCAGTTCTTC	CASSFGDGNEQFF
-	14	-	TRBJ1-5	TRBV6-5	TGTGCCAGCAGTTACTCGAGAGGGAGTCAGCCCCAGCATTTT	CASSYSRGSQPQHF
few	15	TRBD1	TRBJ2-2	TRBV6-5	TGTGCCAGCAGACCCGGGACAGCGAACACCGGGGAGCTGTTTTTT	CASRPGTANTGELFF
-	16	-	TRBJ1-1	TRBV10-2	TGCGCCAGCAGCGCGGGGGGGGCCGAGATGAACACTGAAGCTTTCTTT	CASSAGGAEMNTEAFF
-	14	-	TRBJ1-2	TRBV30	TGTGCCTGGACCCGGGAAGGGGGAAACTATGGCTACAACTTC	CAWTREGGNYGYNF
few	16	TRBD1	TRBJ1-1	TRBV4-3	TGCGCCAGCAGCCAAGGGACAGGGATCGGGAACACTGAAGCTTTCTTT	CASSQGTGIGNTEAFF
-	16	TRBD2	TRBJ2-3	TRBV4-2	TGTGCCAGCAGCCAGACCACTAGCGGGGGGGCAGATACGCAGTATTTT	CASSQTTSGGADTQYF
-	14	TRBD1	TRBJ1-2	TRBV11-2	TGTGCCAGCAGCAATTCCGGGACAGGGAATGGCTACACCTTC	CASSNSGTGNGYTF
few	15	TRBD1	TRBJ1-4	TRBV25-1	TGTGCCAGCAGTGCCCCAGGGGGAGGTAATGAAAAACTGTTTTTT	CASSAPGGGNEKLFF
-	14	TRBD1	TRBJ1-1	TRBV11-2	TGTGCCAGCAGCGCCCGGACAGGGAACACTGAAGCTTTCTTT	CASSARTGNTEAFF
-	16	-	TRBJ2-3	TRBV7-6	TGTGCCAGCAGCTTAGCGCCGGCAGGGGCACACGATACGCAGTATTTT	CASSLAPAGAHDTQYF
few	17	TRBD1	TRBJ2-1	TRBV7-3	TGTGCCAGCAGCTTAAGTCCGGACAGGGGAAAATACAATGAGCAGTTCTTC	CASSLSPDRGKYNEQFF
few	13	TRBD1	TRBJ1-1	TRBV9	TGTGCCAGCAGCCCGACAGGGGACACTGAAGCTTTCTTT	CASSPTGDTEAFF
-	15	-	TRBJ1-5	TRBV13	TGTGCCAGCAGCTTACCCAGGGAAGTCAATCAGCCCCAGCATTTT	CASSLPREVNQPQHF
-	14	-	TRBJ1-5	TRBV10-2	TGCGCCAGCAGTGATAGGGGTCCCAATCAGCCCCAGCATTTT	CASSDRGPNQPQHF
-	15	-	TRBJ1-2	TRBV4-1	TGCGCCAGCAGCCAAGATTTCACAGAATACTATGGCTACACCTTC	CASSQDFTEYYGYTF
few	15	TRBD1	TRBJ2-7	TRBV5-1	TGCGCCAGCAGCTCCGGACAGGGCCCCTACGGGGAGCAGTACTTC	CASSSGQGPYGEQYF
few	14	-	TRBJ2-1	TRBV4-1	TGCGCCAGCAGTCAAGACACAGTTTACAATGAGCAGTTCTTC	CASSQDTVYNEQFF